This TCR beta chain came from a study of shared clonotypes between healthy human individuals. Study-wide context: Three CD4 naive, three CD4 memory, two CD8 naive and one CD8 memory plate were used per donor.

Looked up from germline, CDR1 is MDHEN and CDR2 is SYDVKM. Losses at the gene ends were 8 bases for V and 1 base for J; bases not matched to a gene: 4. There are 13 residues in the CDR3. Original methodology: Junction-only sequences without quality scores came from ImmunoSEQ, so filtering differed. TCRdb's copy holds only in-frame clones and misses some; the assay was immunoSEQ multiplex PCR. D and trimming come from the DNA, and the V and J calls and clone size come from that table. The sample contains 650,000 to 700,000 clones, about 90% of which appear only once. Material: memory CD8+ T cells from PBMCs. Described subset: CD45RO+ cells pooled with CCR7-negative TemRA cells. This TCR was sampled from a man between 18 and 35 years old in good health. Some clones in this sample may be carry-over from other donors' samples. The rearrangement joins TRBV28 to TRBJ1-1; 7 positions agree with TRBD1. The CDR3 coding sequence is TGTGCCAGCGGTAGGACAGGGAACACTGAAGCTTTCTTT. Translated: CASGRTGNTEAFF.